The rows below give T cell receptor beta chains drawn from one sample of a study of cytomegalovirus exposure and HLA in healthy donors. The method was immunoSEQ multiplex PCR; TCRdb's version includes in-frame clones alone and lacks a portion of them. The sample records roughly 100,000 clones, about four fifths being singletons. Sequencing was done on a sample of PBMCs. These receptors were obtained from a woman aged 40 to 50 in good health and CMV-seronegative. The CDR3 runs from the conserved cysteine through the conserved F or W. A D gene is named only where the DNA matches it firmly. Some rows mark clone size as missing; the rest say once, few, many or name a class of expanded clone.

v_call,d_call,j_call,clone_size,cdr3_length,cdr3_nt,cdr3_aa
TRBV30,TRBD1,TRBJ2-5,NA,15,TGTGCCTGGAGTGCAGGCACAGGGGTTTTGGAGACCCAGTACTTC,CAWSAGTGVLETQYF
TRBV27,NA,TRBJ1-4,NA,16,TGTGCCAGCAGTCGCCGACAGGTGCAAACTAATGAAAAACTGTTTTTT,CASSRRQVQTNEKLFF
TRBV7-3,TRBD1,TRBJ1-1,NA,14,TGTGCCAGCAGCACTTCGACAGGGGAAGCTGAAGCTTTCTTT,CASSTSTGEAEAFF
TRBV10-3,TRBD2,TRBJ2-3,once,16,TGTGCCATCAGCGCCTTTAGCGGGGGGGTAACAGATACGCAGTATTTT,CAISAFSGGVTDTQYF
TRBV5-6,NA,TRBJ1-2,NA,13,TGTGCCAGCAGCTTTGACAGGTCTGGTGGCTACACCTTC,CASSFDRSGGYTF
TRBV11-2,NA,TRBJ2-5,NA,15,TGTGCCAGCAGCTTACATACCGGGGTTAAAGAGACCCAGTACTTC,CASSLHTGVKETQYF
TRBV19,NA,TRBJ1-4,NA,16,TGTGCCAGTAGCGTTGACAGTTCCCTCCAATTAGAAAAACTGTTTTTT,CASSVDSSLQLEKLFF
TRBV18,TRBD1,TRBJ1-2,once,15,TGTGCCAGCTCACGGAGTGGGGGACAGGATGGGGGCTACACCTTC,CASSRSGGQDGGYTF
TRBV5-1,NA,TRBJ2-1,NA,14,TGCGCCAGCAGATACAGCGGCCCCTACAATGAGCAGTTCTTC,CASRYSGPYNEQFF
TRBV5-6,NA,TRBJ2-1,NA,14,TGTGCCAGCAGCTCAGGGGCCCGTGGGAATGAGCAGTTCTTC,CASSSGARGNEQFF
TRBV6-5,NA,TRBJ1-3,few,16,TGTGCCAGCAGTTCCCTACAGGGTATAACTGGAAACACCATATATTTT,CASSSLQGITGNTIYF
TRBV4-3,TRBD1,TRBJ2-2,NA,16,TGCGCCAGCAGCCACTATGGACAGGGAGACACCGGGGAGCTGTTTTTT,CASSHYGQGDTGELFF
TRBV19,TRBD1,TRBJ1-2,NA,13,TGTGCCAGTAGTTGGGGACAGGTTGGCGGCTACACCTTC,CASSWGQVGGYTF
TRBV7-8,NA,TRBJ2-2,NA,16,TGTGCCAGCAGCTTTTATGCTAGCGCTAACACCGGGGAGCTGTTTTTT,CASSFYASANTGELFF
TRBV6-1,NA,TRBJ1-1,few,11,TGTGCCAGCGGGTGGGGCGCTGAAGCTTTCTTT,CASGWGAEAFF
TRBV7-3,NA,TRBJ1-1,few,14,TGTGCCAGCAGCCCCTCTGGGGGGTTAACTGAAGCTTTCTTT,CASSPSGGLTEAFF
TRBV5-1,TRBD2,TRBJ2-3,NA,15,TGCGCCAGCAGCGTCACTAGCGGGGGCAAGGTGGGGCAGTATTTT,CASSVTSGGKVGQYF
TRBV18,TRBD2,TRBJ2-1,NA,16,TGTGCCAGCTCACCCCAGAGCGGGGGACTCGAAGATGAGCAGTTCTTC,CASSPQSGGLEDEQFF
TRBV2,TRBD1,TRBJ1-6,NA,14,TGTGCCAGCAGTTCCGACAGGGGGGAATCACCCCTCCACTTT,CASSSDRGESPLHF
TRBV6-6,TRBD1,TRBJ2-1,NA,13,TGTGCCAGCAAACGGACAGGTGCGAATGAGCAGTTCTTC,CASKRTGANEQFF
TRBV7-3,TRBD2,TRBJ2-5,NA,20,TGTGCCAGCAGCTTATCCCCCCCGGGACTAGCGGGGGGGTTGAAAGAGACCCAGTACTTC,CASSLSPPGLAGGLKETQYF
TRBV5-1,TRBD1,TRBJ2-7,few,15,TGCGCCAGCAGCCTCCCCGGGACAGGGGTTGTTGAGCAGTACTTC,CASSLPGTGVVEQYF
TRBV10-2,TRBD1,TRBJ1-1,NA,15,TGCGCCAGCAGTGCGCGGACAGGGTACGACACTGAAGCTTTCTTT,CASSARTGYDTEAFF
TRBV30,TRBD2,TRBJ2-1,NA,19,TGTGCCTGGACCCTAAGGGGACTAGCAATCTCAACCTCCTACAATGAGCAGTTCTTC,CAWTLRGLAISTSYNEQFF
TRBV30,NA,TRBJ1-5,NA,13,TGTGCCTGGAGCTCCAGGGTGGGGCAGCCCCAGCATTTT,CAWSSRVGQPQHF
TRBV6-5,TRBD1,TRBJ1-2,NA,16,TGTGCCAGCAGTTACTCTGGACAGGGGGCGATCTATGGCTACACCTTC,CASSYSGQGAIYGYTF
TRBV11-2,NA,TRBJ2-1,NA,15,TGTGCCAGCAGCCCCCCGGGAGCTACCAACAATGAGCAGTTCTTC,CASSPPGATNNEQFF
TRBV4-3,TRBD1,TRBJ1-1,NA,15,TGCGCCAGCAGCCAAGAATTGAAGGGGGCCACTGAAGCTTTCTTT,CASSQELKGATEAFF
TRBV7-9,NA,TRBJ2-1,NA,13,TGTGCCAGCAGCAGTACAGAGAACAATGAGCAGTTCTTC,CASSSTENNEQFF
TRBV4-1,TRBD1,TRBJ1-2,NA,15,TGCGCCAGCAGCCCCGGGACAGTTCGGCTCTATGGCTACACCTTC,CASSPGTVRLYGYTF
TRBV2,TRBD1,TRBJ1-1,once,14,TGTGCCAGCCGGCTCACAGGGGGGGACACTGAAGCTTTCTTT,CASRLTGGDTEAFF
TRBV2,NA,TRBJ1-1,NA,15,TGTGCCAGCAAGATAACAGGTCACGGGGGCACTGAAGCTTTCTTT,CASKITGHGGTEAFF
TRBV4-3,NA,TRBJ2-1,NA,14,TGCGCCAGCAGCCTCGGGAGTTCCTACAATGAGCAGTTCTTC,CASSLGSSYNEQFF
TRBV5-1,NA,TRBJ1-1,NA,15,TGCGCCAGCAGCTTGGTGGTCCAGGGGAACACTGAAGCTTTCTTT,CASSLVVQGNTEAFF
TRBV18,NA,TRBJ1-4,NA,13,TGTGCCAGCTCACCACGCGCCGAGGAAAACTTGTTTTTT,CASSPRAEENLFF
TRBV7-2,NA,TRBJ1-5,NA,14,TGTGCCAGCAGCTTAGTCGGGGGGAGCCAGCCCCAGCATTTT,CASSLVGGSQPQHF
TRBV19,TRBD2,TRBJ2-5,NA,15,TGTGCCAGTATGAGCGGGGGCCCGGTGGGCGGGACCCAGTACTTC,CASMSGGPVGGTQYF
TRBV7-2,TRBD1,TRBJ1-2,NA,15,TGTGCCAGCAGCCATCCCGGACAGGGAGGCTATGGCTACACCTTC,CASSHPGQGGYGYTF
TRBV5-6,NA,TRBJ2-3,NA,13,TGTGCCAGCAGCTTGTCAGTCGCAGATACGCAGTATTTT,CASSLSVADTQYF
TRBV5-6,NA,TRBJ2-7,medium-sized,13,TGTGCCAGCAGCCGTCCGGGCTCCTACGAGCAGTACTTC,CASSRPGSYEQYF
TRBV6-5,NA,TRBJ1-2,NA,13,TGTGCCAGCAGTTACTCAGAGAACTATGGCTACACCTTC,CASSYSENYGYTF
TRBV2,TRBD1,TRBJ2-3,NA,15,TGTGCCAGCAGAGAACAGGGGATTGGCACAGATACGCAGTATTTT,CASREQGIGTDTQYF
TRBV13,TRBD1,TRBJ1-4,NA,14,TGTGCCAGCAGCTCGACAGGGAAAAACGAAAAACTGTTTTTT,CASSSTGKNEKLFF
TRBV5-1,NA,TRBJ1-1,NA,14,TGCGCCAGCAGCTTGGGGGGAGGGGCCACTGAAGCTTTCTTT,CASSLGGGATEAFF
TRBV10-1,TRBD1,TRBJ2-3,NA,15,TGCGCCAGCAGTGTGGGACAGGGGGTGTCAGATACGCAGTATTTT,CASSVGQGVSDTQYF
TRBV6-1,TRBD1,TRBJ1-5,NA,16,TGTGCCAGCAGTGGTCAGACAGGGACGGGAAATCAGCCCCAGCATTTT,CASSGQTGTGNQPQHF
TRBV2,TRBD1,TRBJ1-1,NA,14,TGTGCCAGCAGTGGGACAGGGGGCAACACTGAAGCTTTCTTT,CASSGTGGNTEAFF
TRBV30,TRBD1,TRBJ1-2,NA,13,TGTGCCTGGAGTGTGGGCAGGGGGTATGGCTACACCTTC,CAWSVGRGYGYTF
TRBV28,NA,TRBJ1-2,NA,15,TGTGCCAGCAGCAAAACAGGTACCCCATACTATGGCTACACCTTC,CASSKTGTPYYGYTF
TRBV5-1,NA,TRBJ1-4,NA,15,TGCGCCAGCAGCCGCGGGGGTGCAACTAATGAAAAACTGTTTTTT,CASSRGGATNEKLFF
TRBV5-6,TRBD1,TRBJ1-6,NA,16,TGTGCCAGCAGCTACAGGGGCCGACAGGGGTATTCACCCCTCCACTTT,CASSYRGRQGYSPLHF